The clone carrying this TCR beta chain counts as medium-sized (0.01 to 0.1%). Its antigen remains unidentified. Alpha and beta constant-region primers primed reverse transcription of around 540 ng RNA. Alpha and beta chain libraries were made separately by chain-specific third strand synthesis with multiplexing indices. TCRdb itself ran the 5' RACE reads through MiXCR, one entry per CDR3 protein. The table records 10,000 to 12,000 distinct CDR3 sequences, around 8% of them present only once. Whole blood was used without fractionation, so all unsorted peripheral T cells were included. V was trimmed by 10 bases and J by 6 bases, leaving 19 bases between them. Germline V gene lookup returns CDR1 SEHNR and CDR2 FQNEAQ (reference sequence). CDR3 size: 14 residues. The sample belongs to a study of HIV-infected patients and healthy controls. General study results and limits: Eight alpha and eight beta V genes differed significantly in mean usage between HIV-infected patients and controls.

Sequencing was carried out using blood. This chain links TRBV7-9 with TRBJ2-1; D possibly uses TRBD1 or TRBD2 (5 bases each). The clonotype was recovered from an adult in good health. The CDR3 region is CATSLLQGINEQFF. The CDR3 nucleotides read TGTGCCACTAGCCTACTTCAGGGTATCAATGAGCAGTTCTTC.